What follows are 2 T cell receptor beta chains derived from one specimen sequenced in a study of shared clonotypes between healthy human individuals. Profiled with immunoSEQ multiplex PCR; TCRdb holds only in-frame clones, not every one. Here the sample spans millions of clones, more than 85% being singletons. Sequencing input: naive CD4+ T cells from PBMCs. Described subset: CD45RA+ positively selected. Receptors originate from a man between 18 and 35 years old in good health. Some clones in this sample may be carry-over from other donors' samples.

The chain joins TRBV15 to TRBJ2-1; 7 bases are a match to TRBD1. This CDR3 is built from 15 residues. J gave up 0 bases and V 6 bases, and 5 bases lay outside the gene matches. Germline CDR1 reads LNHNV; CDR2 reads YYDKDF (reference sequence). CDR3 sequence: CATRSRDSSYNEQFF. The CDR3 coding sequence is TGTGCCACCAGGTCCCGGGACAGCTCCTACAATGAGCAGTTCTTC.

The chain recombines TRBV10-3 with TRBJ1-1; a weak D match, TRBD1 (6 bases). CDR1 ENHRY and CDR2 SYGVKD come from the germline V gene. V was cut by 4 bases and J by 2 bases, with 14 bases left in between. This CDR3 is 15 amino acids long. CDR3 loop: CAISGEGGRNTEAFF. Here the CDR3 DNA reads TGTGCCATCAGTGGGGAGGGGGGAAGAAACACTGAAGCTTTCTTT.